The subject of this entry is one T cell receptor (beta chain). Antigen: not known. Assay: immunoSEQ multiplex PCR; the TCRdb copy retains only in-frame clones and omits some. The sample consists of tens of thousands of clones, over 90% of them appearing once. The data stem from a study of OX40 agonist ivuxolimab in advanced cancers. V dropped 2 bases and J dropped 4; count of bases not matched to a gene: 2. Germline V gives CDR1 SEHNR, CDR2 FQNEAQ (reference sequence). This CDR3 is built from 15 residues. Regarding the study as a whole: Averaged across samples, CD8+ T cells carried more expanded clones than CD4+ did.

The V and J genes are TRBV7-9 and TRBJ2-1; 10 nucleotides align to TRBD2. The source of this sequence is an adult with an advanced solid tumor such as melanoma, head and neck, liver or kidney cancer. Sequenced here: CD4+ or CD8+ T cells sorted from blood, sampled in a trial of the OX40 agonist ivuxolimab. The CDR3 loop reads CASSLLAGVYNEQFF. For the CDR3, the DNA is TGTGCCAGCAGCTTACTAGCGGGAGTTTACAATGAGCAGTTCTTC.